This T cell receptor (beta chain) stems from a study of T cells after yellow fever vaccination. Whole-study results and caveats: Reappearance after the booster was observed for most primary-vaccination clones (about 96% CD4, almost 90% CD8). The secondary response peaked faster, at day 5 versus 15, but was weaker.

TCR cDNA, made by 5'RACE template switching, carried an added universal primer site and UMIs. TCRdb called the 5' RACE reads again in MiXCR, with one record for every CDR3 protein. The top ten hold about a third of the sample, which has approximately 160,000 distinct CDR3 sequences, approximately 10% seen once. V lost 3 bases and J lost 2; bases outside the gene matches: 12. Germline lookup yields CDR1 SGHTA and CDR2 FQGTGA. This CDR3 spans 19 amino acids. This clonotype was counted between two and nine times. What it binds is unknown. The sample consisted of CD8+ T cells sorted from PBMCs, taken 45 days after the yellow fever booster vaccination. The chain joins TRBV7-3 to TRBJ2-3; 12 bases are a match to TRBD2. The TCR originated in a man younger than 30 who received the YFV17D yellow fever vaccine. The CDR3 reads CASSFSLNRTSGVTDTQYF. In nucleotides, the CDR3 is TGTGCCAGCAGCTTCAGTCTGAATCGGACTAGCGGGGTCACAGATACGCAGTATTTT.